Detailed here is one TCR beta chain. TCRdb's table, derived via immunoSEQ multiplex PCR, lists solely in-frame clones and lacks some. The table records under 150,000 clones, about three quarters of them present only once. The data were taken from a study of blood T cell repertoires in COVID-19. Study at large: The United States, Italy and Spain supplied acute and convalescent COVID-19 samples. T cells, B-cell-depleted T cells, or PBMCs provided the cDNA or gDNA that served as material.

Everyone who took part was about 18 to 90 years old, and they came from about two dozen US areas. Cohorts were determined from participant-reported clinical history. From germline, CDR1 is WNHNN and CDR2 SYGVQD (reference sequence). The CDR3 runs to 13 residues. V shed 7 bases and J 6 bases; nucleotides not matched to a gene: 8. The sample consisted of PBMCs or T cells enriched from blood (not recorded which). The receptor was isolated from a woman in her fifties or sixties who had recovered from COVID-19. The chain links TRBV10-1 to TRBJ2-7, with 8 bases that match TRBD2. The CDR3, as DNA: TGCGCCAGCACCCGAGTTGCGGGGGGCGAGCAGTACTTC. It codes for CASTRVAGGEQYF.